The sequence of this T cell receptor beta chain was determined in a study of T cell repertoires in cytomegalovirus infection. Study-level information: Used in the study were CMV epitopes, some recently identified and HLA-C-restricted, others well-studied and HLA-B-restricted. CMV infection together with matching HLA type was indicated by public TCR beta signatures.

Via MiXCR, TCRdb re-called the reads, giving one row per CDR3 protein. The profile shows roughly 990,000 distinct CDR3 sequences, around 31% of them singletons. Study outcomes and limitations: HLA-C-restricted CMV clonotypes gave the most frequent clonotype in two of eight donors. Cumulated frequencies of public TCR beta families served to identify carriers of CMV plus the relevant HLA.

With 2 bases clipped from V and 3 bases from J, the junction kept 8 bases outside the gene matches. The CDR3 is 16 residues long. Germline CDR1 MNHEY, CDR2 SVGAGI. This clonotype was counted many times. Its antigen is unidentified. The chain combines TRBV6-5 with TRBJ1-2; TRBD1 agrees at 8 bases. The sample in question was cultured CD8+ T cells from PBMCs, obtained from culture after CMV antigen stimulation. This receptor was taken from a human donor in good health (CMV status not recorded). Some clones in this sample may be carry-over from other donors' samples. The DNA for the CDR3 is TGTGCCAGCAGTTACGGCAGGGGGCTCGATTACTATGGCTACACCTTC. This translates into CASSYGRGLDYYGYTF.